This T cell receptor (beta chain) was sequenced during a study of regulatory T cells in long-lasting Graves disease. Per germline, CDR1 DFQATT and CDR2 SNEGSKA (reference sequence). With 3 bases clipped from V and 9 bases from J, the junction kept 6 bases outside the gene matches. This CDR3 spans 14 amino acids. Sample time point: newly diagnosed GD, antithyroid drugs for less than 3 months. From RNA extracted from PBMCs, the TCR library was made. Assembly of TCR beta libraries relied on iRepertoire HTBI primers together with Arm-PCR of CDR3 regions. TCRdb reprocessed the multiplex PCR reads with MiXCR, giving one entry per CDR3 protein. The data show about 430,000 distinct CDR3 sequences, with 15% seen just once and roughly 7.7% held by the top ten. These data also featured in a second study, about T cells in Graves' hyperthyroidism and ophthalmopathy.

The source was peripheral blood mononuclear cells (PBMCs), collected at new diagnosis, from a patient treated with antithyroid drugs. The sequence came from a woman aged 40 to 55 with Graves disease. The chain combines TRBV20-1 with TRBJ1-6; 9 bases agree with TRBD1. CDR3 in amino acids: CSASAGQGSSPLHF. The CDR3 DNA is TGCAGTGCTAGCGCTGGACAGGGGTCTTCACCCCTCCACTTT.